This is a list of T cell receptor beta chains from one sample in a study of blood T cell repertoires in COVID-19. The assay was immunoSEQ multiplex PCR, and TCRdb's table has in-frame clones only and misses some. The data show roughly 140,000 clones, roughly 80% seen once. The material sequenced was peripheral blood. These TCRs come from a man aged 70 or older with acute or convalescent COVID-19. Both conserved end residues are part of each CDR3. Each record gives: CDR3 length, J gene, V gene, CDR3 protein.

len: 16; j_gene: TRBJ2-6; v_gene: TRBV18; CDR3aa: CASSLRGISGANVLTF
len: 14; j_gene: TRBJ1-6; v_gene: TRBV19; CDR3aa: CASSAGQTTSPLHF
len: 14; j_gene: TRBJ1-5; v_gene: TRBV30; CDR3aa: CAWSGTGSNQPQHF
len: 17; j_gene: TRBJ2-7; v_gene: TRBV5-1; CDR3aa: CASSLEGLAGVDYEQYF
len: 14; j_gene: TRBJ2-1; v_gene: TRBV6-2/TRBV6-3; CDR3aa: CASSYGGEGNEQFF
len: 16; j_gene: TRBJ2-7; v_gene: TRBV24-1; CDR3aa: CATSDPKGTGFFEQYF
len: 16; j_gene: TRBJ2-3; v_gene: TRBV5-5; CDR3aa: CASSRRTGLSTDTQYF
len: 14; j_gene: TRBJ2-1; v_gene: TRBV12-5; CDR3aa: CASGFGGTYNEQFF
len: 19; j_gene: TRBJ1-5; v_gene: TRBV21-1; CDR3aa: CASSGPTGSVPPSSQPQHF
len: 15; j_gene: TRBJ2-3; v_gene: TRBV23-1; CDR3aa: CASSQSWREGDTQYF
len: 14; j_gene: TRBJ1-5; v_gene: TRBV19; CDR3aa: CASSARQWNQPQHF
len: 16; j_gene: TRBJ1-3; v_gene: TRBV28; CDR3aa: CASSLIRKSSGNTIYF
len: 15; j_gene: TRBJ2-3; v_gene: TRBV2; CDR3aa: CASSEGQGPTDTQYF
len: 16; j_gene: TRBJ1-4; v_gene: TRBV7-3; CDR3aa: CASSFQGAATNEKLFF
len: 15; j_gene: TRBJ1-5; v_gene: TRBV5-5; CDR3aa: CASSPLGGHNQPQHF
len: 15; j_gene: TRBJ2-1; v_gene: TRBV9; CDR3aa: CASSATGTSANEQFF
len: 14; j_gene: TRBJ1-1; v_gene: TRBV6-5; CDR3aa: CASSWTDLIAEAFF
len: 15; j_gene: TRBJ1-5; v_gene: TRBV28; CDR3aa: CASSSSGGLSQPQHF
len: 16; j_gene: TRBJ1-1; v_gene: TRBV21-1; CDR3aa: CASSNTGGVRNTEAFF
len: 14; j_gene: TRBJ2-5; v_gene: TRBV7-2; CDR3aa: CASSPQQGGETQYF
len: 14; j_gene: TRBJ1-2; v_gene: TRBV28; CDR3aa: CASSPRQGSHGYTF
len: 16; j_gene: TRBJ1-2; v_gene: TRBV6-5; CDR3aa: CASSYSPAGQGGGYTF
len: 16; j_gene: TRBJ2-5; v_gene: TRBV28; CDR3aa: CASSLELAGLQETQYF
len: 14; j_gene: TRBJ1-3; v_gene: TRBV28; CDR3aa: CASQTGDWGNTIYF
len: 12; j_gene: TRBJ1-3; v_gene: TRBV10-1; CDR3aa: CASSGKLYTIYF
len: 16; j_gene: TRBJ1-2; v_gene: TRBV13; CDR3aa: CASRTIRDREGDGYTF
len: 14; j_gene: TRBJ2-7; v_gene: TRBV7-9; CDR3aa: CASTSFEGAYEQYF